What follows are 29 T cell receptor beta chains derived from one specimen sequenced in a study of blood T cell repertoires in COVID-19. Profiled with immunoSEQ multiplex PCR; TCRdb holds only in-frame clones, not every one. The sample lists 73,000 or so clones, 75% to 90% occurring once. The sequencing sample was made of peripheral blood. The receptors here all came from a man aged 25-45 years with acute or convalescent COVID-19.

This clone has just a few counts. This chain uses TRBV10-3 with TRBJ2-2; TRBD1 matches at 11 bases. CDR1 is ENHRY and CDR2 is SYGVKD in the germline V gene. This CDR3 contains 15 residues. The V segment lost 3 bases and the J segment 6 bases; nucleotides outside the gene matches: 3. The CDR3 sequence is CAISEPGQGAGELFF. The CDR3 DNA reads as TGTGCCATCAGTGAACCGGGACAGGGGGCCGGGGAGCTGTTTTTT.

The chain is built from TRBV7-9 and TRBJ2-5, with 9 positions matching TRBD1. The CDR3 is made up of 15 amino acids. Trimming cost V 8 bases and J 2 bases; bases outside gene matches: 9. Germline-derived CDR1 and CDR2 are SEHNR and FQNEAQ (reference sequence). The CDR3 DNA follows: TGTGCCAGCGACAGGGGGGTAGTTAGGCAAGAGACCCAGTACTTC. Its translation: CASDRGVVRQETQYF.

The chain recombines TRBV13 with TRBJ2-7; D ambiguous. CDR1 PRHDT and CDR2 FYEKMQ come from the germline V gene (reference sequence). Trimming took off 4 bases at V and 4 bases at J, with 8 bases between the two ends. The CDR3 runs to 12 residues. DNA of the CDR3: TGTGCCAGCAGCTCCCGGAGATACGAGCAGTACTTC. Translation: CASSSRRYEQYF.

The chain joins TRBV5-1 to TRBJ2-5, with TRBD2 identical over 8 bases. J lost 5 bases, V lost 4 bases, and 10 bases had no gene match. Germline CDR1 and CDR2: SGHRS and YFSETQ. This CDR3 is 15 amino acids long. DNA for the CDR3: TGCGCCAGCAGCGCGGGAGGCGGGACGGGGGAGACCCAGTACTTC. Protein: CASSAGGGTGETQYF.

This rearrangement joins TRBV6-5 to TRBJ2-7, with 7 bases that match TRBD2. In germline, CDR1 is MNHEY, CDR2 SVGAGI. The CDR3 extends over 15 amino acids. With 8 bases clipped from V and 7 bases from J, the junction kept 17 bases outside the gene matches. The DNA for the CDR3 is TGTGCCAGCGCAGAGGTCCTGGCGGGAGTGAGGGAGCAGTACTTC. This codes for CASAEVLAGVREQYF.

The J gene is TRBJ2-1, the V gene TRBV7-2; possibly TRBD2 for D (6 bases). The CDR3 sequence is 13 residues long. CDR1 and CDR2 (germline): SGHTA, FQGNSA. The V and J ends lost 5 bases and 8 bases respectively, with 13 bases between them. For the CDR3, the DNA is TGTGCCAGCAGCCGGGACTTCCCCGATGAGCAGTTCTTC. Translating it yields CASSRDFPDEQFF.

The V and J genes are TRBV19 and TRBJ2-1; TRBD2 aligns across 12 bases. The CDR3 covers 14 residues. V lost 4 bases, J lost 9 bases, and 4 bases stayed unmatched. The germline V gene encodes CDR1 LNHDA and CDR2 SQIVND (reference sequence). CDR3: CASSKLAGGGEQFF. The CDR3 DNA is TGTGCCAGTAGTAAACTAGCGGGAGGCGGTGAGCAGTTCTTC.

V usage is TRBV30 and J usage is TRBJ2-7, with TRBD2 as a possible D gene (5 bases). CDR1 GTSNPN and CDR2 SVGIG come from the germline V gene (reference sequence). The germline V and J ends were trimmed by 2 bases and 6 bases, with 11 bases remaining between them. This CDR3 is 12 amino acids long. The CDR3: CAWSKERAEQYF. CDR3 nucleotides: TGTGCCTGGAGTAAAGAGAGGGCCGAGCAGTACTTC.

The table lists this clone with a count of one. Here the CDR3 DNA reads TGTGCCAGCAGCCCAAGGACAGGTTTTAACTATGGCTACACCTTC. This gives the protein CASSPRTGFNYGYTF. The chain combines TRBV7-9 with TRBJ1-2, with 7 bases aligning to TRBD1. The germline V gene has CDR1 SEHNR and CDR2 FQNEAQ (reference sequence). V was clipped by 5 bases and J by 1 base; unmatched bases: 7. The CDR3 length is 15 residues.

The rearrangement uses TRBV7-9 and TRBJ1-2; D remains ambiguous. The CDR3 totals 14 residues. Deletions cut 1 base from V and 5 bases from J, with 11 bases between. CDR1 SEHNR and CDR2 FQNEAQ come from the germline V gene (reference sequence). CDR3 sequence: CASSLGQTSYGYTF. The CDR3 DNA reads as TGTGCCAGCAGCTTAGGCCAGACTAGTTATGGCTACACCTTC.

V usage is TRBV18 and J usage is TRBJ2-7, with 8 nucleotides matching TRBD2. V trimming: 3 bases; J trimming: 2 bases; junction bases outside the gene matches: 6. Germline V gene data show CDR1 as KGHSH and CDR2 as LQKENI. The CDR3 is made up of 15 amino acids. The CDR3 sequence: CASSPGSGTTYEQYF. The CDR3 DNA follows: TGTGCCAGCTCACCGGGTAGCGGGACAACCTACGAGCAGTACTTC.

The chain carries TRBV5-1 and TRBJ2-3, with 9 bases matching TRBD1. J gave up 6 bases and V 4 bases, and 12 bases lay outside the gene matches. Per germline, CDR1 SGHRS and CDR2 YFSETQ. The CDR3 length is 16 residues. The CDR3 DNA is TGCGCCAGCAGCCCGACTCGGGACAGGGCTTTTGATACGCAGTATTTT. Protein product: CASSPTRDRAFDTQYF.

J is TRBJ1-3 and V is TRBV28, with TRBD1 as a possible D gene (5 bases). CDR1 is MDHEN and CDR2 is SYDVKM in the germline V gene. V was cut by 6 bases and J by 4 bases, with 16 bases left in between. The CDR3 spans 15 residues. CDR3 nucleotides: TGTGCCAGCAGAACTCCCGGACATCCGGGAAACACCATATATTTT. This codes for CASRTPGHPGNTIYF.

This rearrangement joins TRBV5-1 to TRBJ1-1; D is perhaps TRBD1 (5 bases). V shed 1 base and J shed 4 bases, with 11 bases lying between them. The CDR3 extends over 14 amino acids. Germline V gene sequence: CDR1 SGHRS, CDR2 YFSETQ. CDR3 in DNA: TGCGCCAGCAGCTTGAGGGGTGTGGGCACTGAAGCTTTCTTT. Translating gives CASSLRGVGTEAFF.

This chain's CDR3 is CATSDPGKRSTDTQYF. CDR3 in DNA: TGTGCCACCAGTGACCCGGGCAAGCGGAGCACAGATACGCAGTATTTT. The V call is TRBV24-1, the J call TRBJ2-3, with D possibly matching TRBD2 (5 bases). Germline CDR1 KGHDR, CDR2 SFDVKD. The CDR3 is 16 amino acids. V lost 4 bases, J lost 0 bases, and 13 bases lay in between.

This sequence joins TRBV6-5 and TRBJ1-5; D is uncertain. The ends were cut back, 8 bases at V and 4 bases at J, with 12 bases in the middle. In germline, CDR1 is MNHEY, CDR2 SVGAGI. The CDR3 runs to 13 residues. CDR3 sequence (DNA): TGTGCCAGCTCTCGGGGATATAATCAGCCCCAGCATTTT. Translation: CASSRGYNQPQHF.

The CDR3 protein is CAWSGTYTYEQYF. The CDR3 nucleotides read TGTGCCTGGAGTGGGACATACACCTACGAGCAGTACTTC. J is TRBJ2-7 and V is TRBV30, with a tentative D call TRBD1 (5 bases). Trimming left V 1 base short and J 2 bases short, with 9 bases between. This CDR3 contains 13 residues. CDR1 GTSNPN and CDR2 SVGIG come from the germline V gene (reference sequence). The variable domain in full, with the rest retrieved from reference TRBV30 and TRBJ2-7, is SQTIHQWPATLVQPVGSPLSLECTVEGTSNPNLYWYRQAAGRGLQLLFYSVGIGQISSEVPQNLSASRPQDRQFILSSKKLLLSDSGFYLCAWSGTYTYEQYFGPGTRLTVT.

This sequence joins TRBV14 and TRBJ2-1, with 8 bases identical to TRBD1. The CDR3 has 15 residues. J gave up 5 bases and V 8 bases, and 11 bases lay outside the gene matches. The germline CDR1 and CDR2 sequences are SGHDN and FVKESK. CDR3 residues: CASRRTGFDDNEQFF. The CDR3 nucleotides read TGTGCCAGCCGGAGGACAGGGTTCGATGACAATGAGCAGTTCTTC.

A single count supports this clone. The chain is built from TRBV28 and TRBJ2-7, with 7 bases aligning to TRBD1. The junction had 3 bases not matched to a gene; V was cut back by 2 bases and J by 2 bases. Germline CDR1 and CDR2: MDHEN and SYDVKM. This CDR3 is 14 amino acids long. This CDR3 is CASSLRGQTYEQYF. The CDR3 bases are TGTGCCAGCAGTTTAAGGGGACAGACCTACGAGCAGTACTTC.

The chain employs TRBV7-8 and TRBJ1-2; maybe TRBD1 (5 bases). V dropped 0 bases and J dropped 4 bases, with 9 bases sitting between them. Looked up from germline, CDR1 is SGHVS and CDR2 is FQNEAQ. The CDR3 extends over 14 amino acids. The CDR3 region is CASSLARAVYGYTF. The CDR3 DNA follows: TGTGCCAGCAGCTTAGCCAGGGCGGTCTATGGCTACACCTTC.

The chain recombines TRBV29-1 with TRBJ2-7; 7 bases align to TRBD1. J gave up 1 base and V 3 bases, and 0 bases lay outside the gene matches. This CDR3 has 12 amino acids. CDR1 SQVTM and CDR2 ANQGSEA come from the germline V gene. As DNA, the CDR3 is TGCAGCGTTGAGACAGGGTCCTACGAGCAGTACTTC. As protein: CSVETGSYEQYF.

V gene TRBV19 combines with J gene TRBJ2-7; 11 nucleotides match TRBD2. The trim removed 6 bases at V and 2 bases at J, leaving 12 bases unmatched. Germline lookup yields CDR1 LNHDA and CDR2 SQIVND (reference sequence). CDR3 length: 17 amino acids. The CDR3 spells CASSSLSLAGGPYEQYF. Written as DNA, the CDR3 is TGTGCCAGTAGCAGTCTAAGTCTAGCGGGAGGACCCTACGAGCAGTACTTC. The variable domain in full, with the rest retrieved from reference TRBV19 and TRBJ2-7, is DGGITQSPKYLFRKEGQNVTLSCEQNLNHDAMYWYRQDPGQGLRLIYYSQIVNDFQKGDIAEGYSVSREKKESFPLTVTSAQKNPTAFYLCASSSLSLAGGPYEQYFGPGTRLTVT.

The rearrangement joins TRBV18 to TRBJ2-7; weak D call: TRBD1 (6 bases). Germline V gives CDR1 KGHSH, CDR2 LQKENI. This CDR3 spans 13 amino acids. V lost 8 bases and J lost 2, with 13 bases in between. The CDR3 DNA follows: TGTGCCAGCCGGGACACAAATGCCTACGAGCAGTACTTC. Translating it yields CASRDTNAYEQYF.

In its sample, this clone was seen once. This chain links TRBV11-2 with TRBJ2-3, with D perhaps matching TRBD1 (6 bases). This CDR3 region has 12 residues. V dropped 3 bases and J dropped 5 bases, with 6 bases sitting between them. Germline CDR1 is SGHAT and CDR2 is FQNNGV. The CDR3 here is CASSFRGDTQYF. CDR3 nucleotide sequence: TGTGCCAGCAGCTTCAGGGGAGATACGCAGTATTTT.

This sequence joins TRBV7-9 and TRBJ2-3; perhaps TRBD1 as D (6 bases). CDR1 and CDR2 (germline): SEHNR, FQNEAQ (reference sequence). Trimming took off 2 bases at V and 4 bases at J, with 19 bases between the two ends. The CDR3 length is 17 residues. The CDR3 region has the DNA TGTGCCAGCAGCTTAAGTCGGGACCTCAACAGGGCAGATACGCAGTATTTT. This gives the protein CASSLSRDLNRADTQYF.

The rearrangement uses TRBV5-1 and TRBJ2-3; D is ambiguous. There are 14 residues in the CDR3. CDR1 is SGHRS, CDR2 YFSETQ, per germline. The V and J ends lost 0 bases and 0 bases respectively, with 5 bases between them. The CDR3 here is CASSLDGSTDTQYF. CDR3 in DNA: TGCGCCAGCAGCTTGGACGGGAGCACAGATACGCAGTATTTT.

The chain has TRBV5-1 and TRBJ2-2, with 11 bases identical to TRBD2. The ends lost 2 bases at V and 6 bases at J; junction bases unmatched: 3. CDR3 length: 15 amino acids. Germline assignment: CDR1 SGHRS and CDR2 YFSETQ. The CDR3 coding sequence is TGCGCCAGCAGCTTCCTAGCGGGAGGCCCCGGGGAGCTGTTTTTT. This encodes CASSFLAGGPGELFF.

This chain connects TRBV28 to TRBJ2-3; 9 bases agree with TRBD2. CDR3 length equals 15 residues. The V gene's germline CDR1 is MDHEN and CDR2 SYDVKM. J was trimmed by 6 bases and V by 4 bases; bases with no gene match: 8. CDR3 coding DNA: TGTGCCAGCAGTTCCCTTAGCGGGAGAGGGGATACGCAGTATTTT. Its translation: CASSSLSGRGDTQYF.

The chain is built from TRBV7-2 and TRBJ2-3; TRBD1 matches at 7 bases. The V gene's germline CDR1 is SGHTA and CDR2 FQGNSA. Trimming cost V 4 bases and J 6 bases; bases outside gene matches: 7. The CDR3 runs to 14 residues. In DNA, the CDR3 is TGTGCCAGCAGCTCCGGGACAGTGGTGGATACGCAGTATTTT. Residues: CASSSGTVVDTQYF.